The 32 T cell receptor beta chains given below trace back to one sample, sequenced in a study of spatial heterogeneity in lung cancer. These receptors are not linked to any known antigen. TCRdb processed the 5' RACE reads anew with MiXCR; each CDR3 protein has one entry. The table has 1,400 to 1,500 distinct CDR3 sequences, 15% to 17% seen once. Findings and caveats of the study: Higher tumor mutation counts went along with higher counts of expanded intratumoral alpha and beta TCRs.

Time point in this sample: sample taken at primary tumor resection. The specimen comprised lung tumor tissue, sampled at surgery. These receptors came from a male donor with early-stage non-small cell lung cancer.

The chain employs TRBV27 and TRBJ1-5; TRBD1 matches 7 bases. Germline lookup yields CDR1 MNHEY and CDR2 SMNVEV (reference sequence). V was clipped by 4 bases and J by 7 bases; unmatched bases: 7. The CDR3 runs 14 residues. The CDR3: CASSSGQLEQPQHF. The CDR3 nucleotides are TGTGCCAGCAGTTCGGGACAGCTAGAACAGCCCCAGCATTTT.

The rearrangement uses TRBV11-1 and TRBJ1-2; TRBD1 matches at 7 bases. V was clipped by 4 bases and J by 5 bases; unmatched bases: 4. The CDR3 is 13 amino acids. In germline, CDR1 is SGHAT, CDR2 FQDESV (reference sequence). The CDR3 spells CASSSDRDYGYTF. For the CDR3, the DNA is TGTGCCAGCAGCTCCGACAGGGATTATGGCTACACCTTC.

This CDR3 reads CASSLRGTGETQYF. DNA for the CDR3: TGTGCCAGCAGCTTACGAGGGACTGGAGAGACCCAGTACTTC. This chain uses TRBV7-2 with TRBJ2-5, with D maybe TRBD2 (6 bases). Between the trimmed V and J ends, which lost 2 bases and 4 bases, there was a span of 11 bases. Germline loops: CDR1 SGHTA, CDR2 FQGNSA. This CDR3 spans 14 amino acids.

The chain has TRBV5-1 and TRBJ1-4; D unclear. CDR1 SGHRS and CDR2 YFSETQ come from the germline V gene. This CDR3 region has 14 residues. Trimming removed 0 bases from V and 6 bases from J, with 9 bases in between. For the CDR3, the DNA is TGCGCCAGCAGCTTGGACGGGTGGGATGAAAAACTGTTTTTT. Translation gives CASSLDGWDEKLFF.

This clonotype showed up just a few times. The V call is TRBV28, the J call TRBJ2-7; D uncertain. V shed 7 bases and J shed 3 bases, with 16 bases lying between them. Germline V CDR1 and CDR2: MDHEN, SYDVKM. CDR3 length equals 14 residues. The CDR3 region is CASTNPGYIYEQYF. CDR3 DNA sequence: TGTGCCAGCACAAATCCGGGTTACATCTACGAGCAGTACTTC.

DNA for the CDR3: TGTGCCAGTAGTATATTCGTGGGCAATGAGCAGTTCTTC. It codes for CASSIFVGNEQFF. The chain is built from TRBV19 and TRBJ2-1; no clear D. V shed 2 bases and J shed 6 bases, with 8 bases lying between them. The germline V gene encodes CDR1 LNHDA and CDR2 SQIVND (reference sequence). The CDR3 consists of 13 residues.

By proportion, this clonotype is medium-sized. This chain uses TRBV7-9 with TRBJ2-6; D is uncertain. Between the trimmed V and J ends, which lost 1 base and 1 base, there was a span of 5 bases. Per the germline V gene, CDR1 is SEHNR and CDR2 is FQNEAQ (reference sequence). This CDR3 contains 15 residues. CDR3 coding DNA: TGTGCCAGCAGCTTAGATGGGTCTGGGGCCAACGTCCTGACTTTC. Its protein product is CASSLDGSGANVLTF.

As concerns this clonotype: This may be a read error: a much more frequent sequence differs by one nucleotide. V is TRBV20-1 and J is TRBJ2-5; D is unclear. Trimming removed 0 bases from V and 2 bases from J, with 13 bases in between. The CDR3 covers 15 residues. Germline assignment: CDR1 DFQATT and CDR2 SNEGSKA (reference sequence). The DNA for the CDR3 is TGCAGTGCTAGAGATATGGGTCTCGCTCAAGAGACCCAGTACTTC. As protein: CSARDMGLAQETQYF.

The rearrangement joins TRBV19 to TRBJ1-1; D gene ambiguous. The CDR3 is 13 amino acids. Trimming left V 6 bases short and J 5 bases short, with 13 bases between. Germline CDR1 and CDR2: LNHDA and SQIVND (reference sequence). CDR3 bases: TGTGCCAGTAGCAATCCCGAGAGAACTGAAGCTTTCTTT. It specifies CASSNPERTEAFF.

By share, this clonotype ranks as large. The rearrangement joins TRBV29-1 to TRBJ1-2, with D possibly TRBD1 on 5 matching bases. Per germline, CDR1 SQVTM and CDR2 ANQGSEA. The CDR3 sequence is 13 residues long. As DNA, the CDR3 is TGCAGTACATGGGACCGGGACGACTATGGCTACACCTTC. This translates into CSTWDRDDYGYTF. Supplemented by reference TRBV29-1 and TRBJ1-2, the full variable domain reads SAVISQKPSRDICQRGTSLTIQCQVDSQVTMMFWYRQQPGQSLTLIATANQGSEATYESGFVIDKFPISRPNLTFSTLTVSNMSPEDSSIYLCSTWDRDDYGYTFGSGTRLTVV.

This clonotype turned up a few times. V gene TRBV11-3 combines with J gene TRBJ1-4; D is possibly TRBD1 (6 bases). Germline lookup yields CDR1 SGHNT and CDR2 YENEEA. This CDR3 spans 16 amino acids. V was cut by 4 bases and J by 7 bases, with 19 bases left in between. The CDR3 is CASSSLGGQISEKLFF. For the CDR3, the DNA is TGTGCCAGCAGCTCGCTTGGGGGGCAGATTAGTGAAAAACTGTTTTTT.

By share, this clonotype counts as medium-sized (0.01 to 0.1%). One end of the junction does not line up with germline, which may come from a read error. This chain uses TRBV5-1 with TRBJ2-7, with 8 bases that match TRBD1. This CDR3 spans 12 amino acids. Germline CDR1 is SGHRS and CDR2 is YFSETQ. CDR3 sequence: CASSLGQGLQSF. The CDR3 DNA reads TGCGCCAGCAGCCTCGGACAGGGCCTTCAATCCTTC.

This chain connects TRBV29-1 to TRBJ2-7, with D tentatively TRBD2 (6 bases). Germline V gene lookup returns CDR1 SQVTM and CDR2 ANQGSEA. The CDR3 has 11 amino acids. Trimming shortened V by 7 bases and J by 1 base, and 8 bases separated the two germline ends. The CDR3 sequence: CSARESYEQYF. CDR3 coding DNA: TGCAGCGCCCGGGAGTCCTACGAGCAGTACTTC.

This clonotype is large (0.1 to 1%) in the sample. The rearrangement uses TRBV2 and TRBJ2-6; D is unresolved. V gave up 4 bases and J gave up 5 bases, with 9 bases separating them. From germline, CDR1 is SNHLY and CDR2 FYNNEI. The CDR3 runs to 14 residues. CDR3 loop: CASSGGARANVLTF. CDR3 coding DNA: TGTGCCAGCAGTGGCGGTGCTCGGGCCAACGTCCTGACTTTC.

This clonotype was found a few times. The rearrangement uses TRBV6-5 and TRBJ2-7, with 7 positions matching TRBD2. V trimming: 2 bases; J trimming: 1 base; junction bases outside the gene matches: 8. Germline V gene data show CDR1 as MNHEY and CDR2 as SVGAGI. The CDR3 length is 16 residues. The CDR3 coding sequence is TGTGCCAGCAGTTACCTCTCGGGGGAGGGATCCTACGAGCAGTACTTC. This sequence encodes CASSYLSGEGSYEQYF.

The J gene is TRBJ1-6, the V gene TRBV14, with 8 bases that match TRBD1. The CDR3 spans 16 residues. Germline trimming cut 1 base from V and 9 bases from J; bases unmatched to any gene: 8. Germline CDR1 reads SGHDN; CDR2 reads FVKESK. CDR3 region: CASSQAAGTGSSPLHF. The CDR3 DNA sequence: TGTGCCAGCAGCCAAGCGGCAGGGACAGGAAGTTCACCCCTCCACTTT.

This clonotype was observed a handful of times. The chain links TRBV7-6 to TRBJ2-5, with D tentatively TRBD2 (5 bases). The CDR3 is made up of 13 amino acids. Germline CDR1 is SGHVS and CDR2 is FNYEAQ. V lost 5 bases and J lost 4, with 11 bases in between. The CDR3 sequence is CASSLTRGETQYF. DNA for the CDR3: TGTGCCAGCAGCCTTACTAGAGGAGAGACCCAGTACTTC.

In its sample, this clonotype is medium-sized. V is TRBV6-5 and J is TRBJ1-5; possibly TRBD1 for D (5 bases). Germline values: CDR1 MNHEY, CDR2 SVGAGI. The germline V and J ends were trimmed by 4 bases and 0 bases, with 7 bases remaining between them. The CDR3 runs to 14 residues. The CDR3 loop is CASSSGTSNQPQHF. The CDR3 DNA reads TGTGCCAGCAGTTCCGGGACTAGCAATCAGCCCCAGCATTTT.

This clonotype is categorized as medium-sized. CDR3 loop: CASSFTTSGSYEQYF. Written as DNA, the CDR3 is TGTGCCAGCAGTTTCACGACTAGCGGCTCCTACGAGCAGTACTTC. The chain is built from TRBV28 and TRBJ2-7; TRBD2 matches at 9 bases. Per the germline V gene, CDR1 is MDHEN and CDR2 is SYDVKM. The CDR3 sequence is 15 residues long. J lost 0 bases, V lost 3 bases, and 3 bases had no gene match.

This clonotype was observed a single time. This chain joins TRBV28 and TRBJ1-2, with D perhaps matching TRBD1 (5 bases). This CDR3 region has 15 residues. V was cut by 2 bases and J by 0 bases, with 10 bases left in between. Germline V CDR1 and CDR2: MDHEN, SYDVKM. CDR3 bases: TGTGCCAGCAGTTTAAATCAGGGCGCTAACTATGGCTACACCTTC. As protein: CASSLNQGANYGYTF.

V is TRBV18 and J is TRBJ2-1; 8 nucleotides match TRBD2. Germline V CDR1 and CDR2: KGHSH, LQKENI. J was trimmed by 8 bases and V by 3 bases; bases with no gene match: 15. CDR3 length: 17 amino acids. The CDR3 protein is CASSPLVAGIHSDEQFF. The CDR3 DNA reads as TGTGCCAGCTCACCCCTCGTAGCGGGGATCCACTCCGATGAGCAGTTCTTC.

This clonotype qualifies as medium-sized. V usage is TRBV7-6 and J usage is TRBJ1-1, with 9 positions matching TRBD1. Per germline, CDR1 SGHVS and CDR2 FNYEAQ. J gave up 4 bases and V 3 bases, and 0 bases lay outside the gene matches. CDR3 length: 13 residues. CDR3 coding DNA: TGTGCCAGCAGCTTGGACAGGGGCACTGAAGCTTTCTTT. This gives the protein CASSLDRGTEAFF.

The rearrangement joins TRBV7-2 to TRBJ2-5; either TRBD1 or TRBD2 may fit D (5 bases each). CDR1 and CDR2 from the germline V gene are SGHTA and FQGNSA. V shed 1 base and J shed 5 bases, with 17 bases lying between them. The CDR3 has 16 amino acids. CDR3 sequence: CASSLDLISWGETQYF. Written as DNA, the CDR3 is TGTGCCAGCAGCTTAGACCTGATTTCATGGGGGGAGACCCAGTACTTC.

This clonotype is labeled large. This chain uses TRBV4-1 with TRBJ1-4; TRBD1 is a possible D gene (5 bases). CDR1 is MGHRA, CDR2 YSYEKL, per germline. The CDR3 sequence is 15 residues long. V lost 3 bases, J lost 5 bases, and 13 bases lay in between. CDR3 residues: CASSQGTTENEKLFF. The CDR3 coding sequence is TGCGCCAGCAGCCAGGGGACGACGGAGAATGAAAAACTGTTTTTT.

This clonotype is labeled medium-sized. The CDR3 DNA sequence: TGTGCCAGCAGTCCCCTTACAGGGGGGGATCAGCCCCAGCATTTT. Translation gives CASSPLTGGDQPQHF. This chain links TRBV6-5 with TRBJ1-5; 8 bases are a match to TRBD1. The CDR3 length is 15 residues. CDR1 and CDR2 (germline): MNHEY, SVGAGI. Trimming at V came to 5 bases and at J to 5 bases, leaving 8 bases not matched to a gene.

The chain uses TRBV7-2 and TRBJ2-3; a possible D gene is TRBD2 (5 bases). Germline CDR1 reads SGHTA; CDR2 reads FQGNSA. The CDR3 extends over 16 amino acids. Trimming left V 4 bases short and J 5 bases short, with 19 bases between. The CDR3 nucleotides read TGTGCCAGCAGCTCCGAAAAAACTAGTGTCATAGATACGCAGTATTTT. Protein product: CASSSEKTSVIDTQYF.

Relative to its sample, this clonotype is medium-sized. V and J are TRBV5-1 and TRBJ2-1; weak D call: TRBD2 (5 bases). This CDR3 has 14 residues. The V gene lost 0 bases and the J gene lost 6 bases, with 10 bases spanning the gap. Per germline, CDR1 SGHRS and CDR2 YFSETQ. This CDR3 reads CASSLGEWSNEQFF. The CDR3 nucleotides read TGCGCCAGCAGCTTGGGGGAGTGGAGCAATGAGCAGTTCTTC. Looking up the rest from reference TRBV5-1 and TRBJ2-1 gives the full variable domain: KAGVTQTPRYLIKTRGQQVTLSCSPISGHRSVSWYQQTPGQGLQFLFEYFSETQRNKGNFPGRFSGRQFSNSRSEMNVSTLELGDSALYLCASSLGEWSNEQFFGPGTRLTVL.

In its sample, this clonotype is large. The chain has TRBV2 and TRBJ2-1; 10 bases fit TRBD2. This CDR3 comprises 15 residues. Trimming at V came to 6 bases and at J to 7 bases, leaving 9 bases not matched to a gene. The germline CDR1 and CDR2 sequences are SNHLY and FYNNEI. This CDR3 reads CASRNPSGGWNEQFF. CDR3 nucleotide sequence: TGTGCCAGCAGAAATCCTAGCGGGGGATGGAATGAGCAGTTCTTC.

By frequency in the sample, this clonotype is medium-sized. V is TRBV11-2 and J is TRBJ1-3; the D is unclear. With 8 bases removed from V and 1 base from J, the gap between germline ends came to 9 bases. The V gene's germline CDR1 is SGHAT and CDR2 FQNNGV. This CDR3 contains 13 residues. CDR3 loop: CASATQSGNTIYF. CDR3 nucleotides: TGTGCCAGCGCTACGCAGTCTGGAAACACCATATATTTT.

The V call is TRBV29-1, the J call TRBJ2-7, with D maybe TRBD2 (5 bases). Germline CDR1 reads SQVTM; CDR2 reads ANQGSEA. The V gene lost 7 bases and the J gene lost 4 bases, with 20 bases spanning the gap. This CDR3 has 14 amino acids. The CDR3 region is CSALLRRPPYEQYF. CDR3 sequence (DNA): TGCAGCGCCCTATTGAGGAGGCCCCCTTACGAGCAGTACTTC.

This clonotype is medium-sized. V usage is TRBV7-3 and J usage is TRBJ2-5; TRBD2 matches at 10 bases. V lost 2 bases and J lost 5; bases outside the gene matches: 8. The CDR3 runs to 16 residues. Germline lookup yields CDR1 SGHTA and CDR2 FQGTGA. CDR3: CASSLGASGSSETQYF. As DNA, the CDR3 is TGTGCCAGCAGCTTAGGGGCTAGCGGGAGTAGTGAGACCCAGTACTTC. Using reference TRBV7-3 and TRBJ2-5 for the parts outside the CDR3, the full variable domain is GAGVSQTPSNKVTEKGKYVELRCDPISGHTALYWYRQSLGQGPEFLIYFQGTGAADDSGLPNDRFFAVRPEGSVSTLKIQRTERGDSAVYLCASSLGASGSSETQYFGPGTRLLVL.

This sequence joins TRBV19 and TRBJ1-5; D call uncertain. Trimming took 6 bases from V and 4 from J, leaving 10 bases between them. The CDR3 contains 13 residues. Germline CDR1 reads LNHDA; CDR2 reads SQIVND (reference sequence). CDR3 sequence: CASRLDGNQPQHF. In nucleotides, the CDR3 is TGTGCCAGTAGACTCGATGGAAATCAGCCCCAGCATTTT. Supplemented by reference TRBV19 and TRBJ1-5, the full variable domain reads DGGITQSPKYLFRKEGQNVTLSCEQNLNHDAMYWYRQDPGQGLRLIYYSQIVNDFQKGDIAEGYSVSREKKESFPLTVTSAQKNPTAFYLCASRLDGNQPQHFGDGTRLSIL.